These T cell receptor beta chains were read from a single sample in a study of cytomegalovirus exposure and HLA in healthy donors. TCRdb's copy holds only in-frame clones and misses some; the assay was immunoSEQ multiplex PCR. The profile shows 150,000 to 200,000 clones, about four fifths of them singletons. The specimen was PBMCs. The receptors were gathered from a man aged 18 to 29 in good health and CMV-seropositive. CDR3s include the opening cysteine and the closing phenylalanine or tryptophan.

len	v_gene	j_gene	CDR3aa
15	TRBV5-5	TRBJ2-3	CASSLTGGVTDTQYF
14	TRBV30	TRBJ2-5	CAWSIKGSLGAQYF
17	TRBV27	TRBJ2-1	CASKGVNRWRERNEQFF
13	TRBV5-4	TRBJ2-1	CAASGRLLDEQFF
15	TRBV14	TRBJ2-7	CASSQGPRGRSEQYF
12	TRBV30	TRBJ2-2	CAWKREDGELFF
15	TRBV5-1	TRBJ2-3	CASSLAGQGTDTQYF
15	TRBV27	TRBJ1-2	CASGSVSRGSYGYTF
14	TRBV19	TRBJ2-3	CASKASGNTDTQYF
15	TRBV30	TRBJ2-7	CAWSAIGQGGYEQYF
11	TRBV30	TRBJ2-1	CAWSVQYEQFF
16	TRBV7-9	TRBJ2-6	CASSTSGASGANVLTF
14	TRBV5-6	TRBJ1-2	CASSLGQGLGGYTF
16	TRBV6-5	TRBJ1-1	CASSYRGTGTNTEAFF
15	TRBV6-1	TRBJ1-2	CASSERTEGLYGYTF
13	TRBV6-1	TRBJ2-1	CASSRTGVNEQFF
13	TRBV2	TRBJ1-5	CASSSGMEQPQHF
15	TRBV27	TRBJ2-7	CASSLDRALSYEQYF
17	TRBV5-1	TRBJ2-2	CASSTGLAGTYTGELFF
15	TRBV4-1	TRBJ2-1	CASSPHPVSYNEQFF
15	TRBV19	TRBJ2-1	CASSIQGRGNNEQFF
14	TRBV7-9	TRBJ2-7	CASSLETGTEEQYF
15	TRBV5-6	TRBJ1-3	CASSLWPGAGNTIYF
13	TRBV6-5	TRBJ1-5	CASSLQGGQPQHF
18	TRBV7-2	TRBJ1-2	CASSLAPLAGRLNYGYTF
16	TRBV27	TRBJ2-7	CASSWTSGRSNYEQYF
15	TRBV28	TRBJ2-7	CASSFGGGKVYEQYF
13	TRBV4-3	TRBJ2-1	CASSQGNYLGQFF
16	TRBV7-2	TRBJ2-7	CASSLGGGQAYYEQYF
14	TRBV28	TRBJ1-4	CASTPGGTNEKLFF
20	TRBV30	TRBJ2-1	CAWSVFRAATRDRANNEQFF
14	TRBV10-3	TRBJ1-4	CAISERGTNEKLFF